One and the same sample provided the 30 T cell receptor beta chains below, sequenced in a study of blood T cell repertoires in COVID-19. Sequencing used immunoSEQ multiplex PCR; TCRdb keeps in-frame clones, though not all of them. Altogether about 140,000 clones are present, over 80% being singletons, with the ten largest covering over 5%. What was sequenced was PBMCs or T cells enriched from blood (not recorded which). These receptors originate from a man in his 70s who had been exposed to COVID-19.

The V and J genes are TRBV7-9 and TRBJ1-2; no firm D call. This CDR3 has 15 residues. Trimming left V 1 base short and J 5 bases short, with 14 bases between. Germline CDR1 reads SEHNR; CDR2 reads FQNEAQ (reference sequence). The CDR3 region has the DNA TGTGCCAGCAGCTTAGGAGGCACCCGAGATTATGGCTACACCTTC. The encoded protein is CASSLGGTRDYGYTF.

The rearrangement links TRBV18 to TRBJ2-5; perhaps TRBD1 as D (5 bases). The CDR3 spans 14 residues. CDR1 and CDR2 (germline): KGHSH, LQKENI. Trimming left V 2 bases short and J 0 bases short, with 7 bases between. CDR3: CASSPTRDQETQYF. CDR3 DNA: TGTGCCAGCTCACCAACCAGGGACCAAGAGACCCAGTACTTC.

The V gene is TRBV7-2, the J gene TRBJ2-3; 7 bases map to TRBD1. The germline V gene encodes CDR1 SGHTA and CDR2 FQGNSA. The CDR3 length is 15 residues. V gave up 5 bases and J gave up 1 base; unmatched junction bases: 6. CDR3 nucleotide sequence: TGTGCCAGCAGCCAGACAGGGCTCCGCACAGATACGCAGTATTTT. As protein: CASSQTGLRTDTQYF.

The chain carries TRBV9 and TRBJ2-3; 11 bases map to TRBD2. Germline values: CDR1 SGDLS, CDR2 YYNGEE. The CDR3 has 17 residues. Germline trimming cut 4 bases from V and 6 bases from J; bases unmatched to any gene: 13. Here the CDR3 reads CASSSAGTSGGGDTQYF. The CDR3 nucleotides are TGTGCCAGCAGCTCAGCTGGGACTAGCGGAGGCGGGGATACGCAGTATTTT.

The rearrangement links TRBV29-1 to TRBJ2-5; the match to TRBD1 covers 7 bases. Per germline, CDR1 SQVTM and CDR2 ANQGSEA. Unmatched junction bases numbered 8, after V lost 4 bases and J lost 0 bases. This CDR3 has 15 amino acids. Here the CDR3 reads CSVASGTAYQETQYF. CDR3 bases: TGCAGCGTTGCTTCCGGGACAGCGTACCAAGAGACCCAGTACTTC.

This clone was seen only once. The chain recombines TRBV7-3 with TRBJ2-7; TRBD1 matches at 9 bases. Germline assignment: CDR1 SGHTA and CDR2 FQGTGA. The CDR3 spans 14 residues. After removal of 4 bases from V and 6 bases from J, the junction contained 7 bases not matched to a gene. The CDR3 here is CASSSGQGYTEQYF. In nucleotides, the CDR3 is TGTGCCAGCAGCTCGGGACAGGGATACACCGAGCAGTACTTC.

The chain carries TRBV19 and TRBJ1-5, with D possibly being TRBD1 (6 bases). The ends were cut back, 6 bases at V and 1 base at J, with 10 bases in the middle. Germline CDR1 reads LNHDA; CDR2 reads SQIVND (reference sequence). The length of the CDR3 is 14 residues. CDR3 protein: CASRTGTSNQPQHF. CDR3 DNA sequence: TGTGCCAGTAGAACAGGGACGAGCAATCAGCCCCAGCATTTT.

The sample holds a few counts of this clone. This sequence joins TRBV6-2 or TRBV6-3 and TRBJ1-1; 8 bases are a match to TRBD1. V dropped 6 bases and J dropped 5; count of bases not matched to a gene: 5. The CDR3 totals 13 residues. The germline V gene encodes CDR1 MNHEY and CDR2 SVGEGT. The CDR3 DNA reads TGTGCCAGCAGCTGGACAGGGAGGACTGAAGCTTTCTTT. Protein sequence: CASSWTGRTEAFF.

CDR3 sequence reads: CAWSWTVDSPLHF. DNA of the CDR3: TGTGCCTGGTCCTGGACAGTAGATTCACCCCTCCACTTT. The chain is built from TRBV30 and TRBJ1-6; weak D call: TRBD1 (6 bases). The germline V and J ends were trimmed by 5 bases and 8 bases, with 13 bases remaining between them. Per the germline V gene, CDR1 is GTSNPN and CDR2 is SVGIG (reference sequence). This CDR3 has 13 amino acids.

The V call is TRBV6-5, the J call TRBJ2-7, with 7 bases lining up with TRBD1. The CDR3 has 15 amino acids. Germline V gene sequence: CDR1 MNHEY, CDR2 SVGAGI. The J segment lost 9 bases and the V segment lost 10 bases, leaving 21 bases of the junction unmatched. Written as DNA, the CDR3 is TGTGCCACTTCTTACGTTACAGGGGCCGCGGTGGGGCAGTACTTC. As protein: CATSYVTGAAVGQYF.

The chain couples TRBV7-2 to TRBJ1-1; D perhaps matches TRBD1 (6 bases). This CDR3 has 14 amino acids. Trimming pared 3 bases from V and 6 bases from J, leaving 14 bases between. CDR1 is SGHTA, CDR2 FQGNSA, per germline. This CDR3 is CASSLGGGLSEAFF. CDR3 DNA: TGTGCCAGCAGCTTGGGGGGGGGCTTGTCTGAAGCTTTCTTT. Combining the CDR3 with reference TRBV7-2 and TRBJ1-1 gives the whole variable domain GAGVSQSPSNKVTEKGKDVELRCDPISGHTALYWYRQSLGQGLEFLIYFQGNSAPDKSGLPSDRFSAERTGGSVSTLTIQRTQQEDSAVYLCASSLGGGLSEAFFGQGTRLTVV.

This chain connects TRBV3-1 (or the pseudogene TRBV3-2) to TRBJ1-4; D is possibly TRBD1 (6 bases). Trimming took 0 bases from V and 6 from J, leaving 11 bases between them. CDR3 length: 15 residues. Germline V lookup: CDR1 LGHDT, CDR2 YNNKEL (reference sequence). CDR3 protein: CASSQDKGTHEKLFF. The CDR3 DNA reads as TGTGCCAGCAGCCAAGATAAGGGGACACATGAAAAACTGTTTTTT.

J is TRBJ1-2 and V is TRBV5-8, with D maybe TRBD1 (6 bases). V was pared by 4 bases and J by 4 bases, with 11 bases between. CDR1 and CDR2 (germline): SGHTS, YDEGEE. The CDR3 runs 13 residues. The CDR3 DNA follows: TGTGCCAGCAGCCACACAGGGACCTATGGCTACACCTTC. This translates into CASSHTGTYGYTF.

The rearrangement joins TRBV3-1 (or the pseudogene TRBV3-2) to TRBJ1-5; TRBD1 agrees at 8 bases. CDR1 LGHDT and CDR2 YNNKEL come from the germline V gene (reference sequence). The V segment lost 0 bases and the J segment 7 bases; nucleotides outside the gene matches: 8. The CDR3 totals 16 residues. CDR3 DNA sequence: TGTGCCAGCAGCCAAGATGGGCAGGGGGCCGGACAGCCCCAGCATTTT. The encoded protein is CASSQDGQGAGQPQHF.

The V and J genes are TRBV3-1 (or the pseudogene TRBV3-2) and TRBJ1-1, with unresolved D. Trimming removed 1 base at V and 8 bases at J, with 5 bases between. This CDR3 has 11 residues. CDR1 LGHDT and CDR2 YNNKEL come from the germline V gene (reference sequence). CDR3 sequence: CASSQGPEAFF. The CDR3 bases are TGTGCCAGCAGCCAAGGGCCCGAAGCTTTCTTT.

This clone was found once. V is TRBV5-5 and J is TRBJ1-1; TRBD1 might be the D (5 bases). This CDR3 is built from 18 residues. V lost 0 bases, J lost 4 bases, and 22 bases lay in between. Looked up from germline, CDR1 is SGHKS and CDR2 is YYEKEE (reference sequence). CDR3: CASSLGWGRSQGGTEAFF. CDR3 DNA sequence: TGTGCCAGCAGCTTGGGGTGGGGCAGGTCCCAGGGAGGCACTGAAGCTTTCTTT.

In this sample, this clone turned up many times. Other DNA sequences in this specimen translate into the identical CDR3. V usage is TRBV12-3 or TRBV12-4 and J usage is TRBJ2-7; D gene unclear. V dropped 11 bases and J dropped 0 bases, with 8 bases sitting between them. CDR3 size: 11 residues. As DNA, the CDR3 is TGTGCCTCCTCGAGCTCCTACGAGCAGTACTTC. It codes for CASSSSYEQYF.

The CDR3 region is CASGARGSNYGYTF. The CDR3, as DNA: TGTGCCAGCGGAGCTAGGGGTTCTAACTATGGCTACACCTTC. The chain uses TRBV2 and TRBJ1-2, with a weak D call TRBD1 (5 bases). Trimming stripped 8 bases from V and 0 bases from J, with 13 bases between. The CDR3 runs 14 residues. Germline V lookup: CDR1 SNHLY, CDR2 FYNNEI.

V gene TRBV5-1 combines with J gene TRBJ1-1; maybe TRBD1 (6 bases). V was trimmed by 2 bases and J by 8 bases, leaving 13 bases between them. The CDR3 has 13 amino acids. Germline CDR1 is SGHRS and CDR2 is YFSETQ. In DNA, the CDR3 is TGCGCCAGCAGCTTACCGGGACAACGGGAAGCTTTCTTT. Encoded protein: CASSLPGQREAFF. The full variable domain, in which reference TRBV5-1 and TRBJ1-1 provide the parts outside the CDR3, is KAGVTQTPRYLIKTRGQQVTLSCSPISGHRSVSWYQQTPGQGLQFLFEYFSETQRNKGNFPGRFSGRQFSNSRSEMNVSTLELGDSALYLCASSLPGQREAFFGQGTRLTVV.

This clone was observed a single time. V gene TRBV5-5 combines with J gene TRBJ2-7, with D uncertain. The ends were cut back, 1 base at V and 2 bases at J, with 10 bases in the middle. The germline V gene encodes CDR1 SGHKS and CDR2 YYEKEE (reference sequence). This CDR3 has 14 residues. CDR3 sequence: CASSLQLGPYEQYF. CDR3 DNA sequence: TGTGCCAGCAGCTTGCAATTGGGCCCCTACGAGCAGTACTTC.

In this sample, this clone turned up once. V usage is TRBV6-5 and J usage is TRBJ1-5; TRBD1 is a possible D gene (6 bases). Per the germline V gene, CDR1 is MNHEY and CDR2 is SVGAGI. This CDR3 comprises 13 residues. V was shortened by 7 bases and J by 6 bases, with 13 bases between the two germline ends. The CDR3: CASKHRDRQPQHF. The DNA of the CDR3 is TGTGCCAGCAAACACAGGGATCGTCAGCCCCAGCATTTT.

The chain combines TRBV30 with TRBJ2-7, with D possibly TRBD1 on 6 matching bases. Germline CDR1 GTSNPN, CDR2 SVGIG (reference sequence). The CDR3 runs 12 residues. The V gene lost 5 bases and the J gene lost 5 bases, with 13 bases spanning the gap. CDR3 residues: CAWQVGGNEQYF. The CDR3 coding sequence is TGTGCCTGGCAGGTAGGGGGAAACGAGCAGTACTTC. The full variable domain, its missing parts supplied by reference TRBV30 and TRBJ2-7, is SQTIHQWPATLVQPVGSPLSLECTVEGTSNPNLYWYRQAAGRGLQLLFYSVGIGQISSEVPQNLSASRPQDRQFILSSKKLLLSDSGFYLCAWQVGGNEQYFGPGTRLTVT.

V usage is TRBV7-9 and J usage is TRBJ2-1; 8 positions match TRBD2. The junction had 5 bases not matched to a gene; V was cut back by 3 bases and J by 4 bases. Germline V lookup: CDR1 SEHNR, CDR2 FQNEAQ (reference sequence). This CDR3 is built from 15 residues. The CDR3 coding sequence is TGTGCCAGCAGCTTTCACCGGGGGGGATACAATGAGCAGTTCTTC. Protein product: CASSFHRGGYNEQFF. Combining the CDR3 with reference TRBV7-9 and TRBJ2-1 gives the whole variable domain DTGVSQNPRHKITKRGQNVTFRCDPISEHNRLYWYRQTLGQGPEFLTYFQNEAQLEKSRLLSDRFSAERPKGSFSTLEIQRTEQGDSAMYLCASSFHRGGYNEQFFGPGTRLTVL.

Only a few counts were recorded for this clone. V is TRBV25-1 and J is TRBJ2-2; D is possibly TRBD1 (5 bases). CDR1 is MGHDK, CDR2 SYGVNS, per germline. This CDR3 has 16 residues. V shed 1 base and J shed 0 bases, with 9 bases lying between them. The DNA for the CDR3 is TGTGCCAGCAGTGAATTTGGCAGGGCGAACACCGGGGAGCTGTTTTTT. Translation gives CASSEFGRANTGELFF.

This clone was found a few times. The chain uses TRBV24-1 and TRBJ1-2; the D gene is possibly TRBD1 (6 bases). This CDR3 is built from 16 residues. Per the germline V gene, CDR1 is KGHDR and CDR2 is SFDVKD. V lost 4 bases and J lost 4, with 18 bases in between. CDR3 DNA: TGTGCCACCAGTGAGGCATCACAGGGTAGGAGCTATGGCTACACCTTC. Its protein product is CATSEASQGRSYGYTF.

The V gene is TRBV5-1, the J gene TRBJ2-1; the D gene is possibly TRBD2 (7 bases). V gave up 3 bases and J gave up 4 bases, with 14 bases separating them. The germline V gene has CDR1 SGHRS and CDR2 YFSETQ. The CDR3 extends over 15 amino acids. The CDR3 bases are TGCGCCAGCAGCTCGGGCGGGGGCTCGTACAATGAGCAGTTCTTC. This codes for CASSSGGGSYNEQFF.

V usage is TRBV28 and J usage is TRBJ2-7; D may be TRBD2 (5 bases). This CDR3 has 19 residues. V lost 5 bases, J lost 6 bases, and 32 bases lay in between. Germline V gives CDR1 MDHEN, CDR2 SYDVKM. CDR3 nucleotide sequence: TGTGCCAGCAGTCGTCCCGTTCAAAGTTGGGCGCTTCGGGATCGCGAGCAGTACTTC. It codes for CASSRPVQSWALRDREQYF.

This clone was counted between two and nine times. This chain connects TRBV7-8 to TRBJ2-1, with 9 nucleotides matching TRBD2. The CDR3 extends over 15 amino acids. The trim removed 5 bases at V and 3 bases at J, leaving 5 bases unmatched. The germline V gene has CDR1 SGHVS and CDR2 FQNEAQ. The CDR3 reads CASSPTSGRYNEQFF. DNA for the CDR3: TGTGCCAGCAGCCCCACTAGCGGGCGCTACAATGAGCAGTTCTTC. Using reference TRBV7-8 and TRBJ2-1 for the parts outside the CDR3, the full variable domain is GAGVSQSPRYKVAKRGQDVALRCDPISGHVSLFWYQQALGQGPEFLTYFQNEAQLDKSGLPSDRFFAERPEGSVSTLKIQRTQQEDSAVYLCASSPTSGRYNEQFFGPGTRLTVL.

The V gene is TRBV27, the J gene TRBJ1-5; 7 nucleotides agree with TRBD1. Germline CDR1 and CDR2: MNHEY and SMNVEV (reference sequence). The CDR3 is 15 amino acids. After removal of 5 bases from V and 9 bases from J, the junction contained 13 bases not matched to a gene. The CDR3 coding sequence is TGTGCCAGCAGTCTAGAGGGGGCTAAGGGGCGGCCCCAGCATTTT. Translation: CASSLEGAKGRPQHF.

The chain couples TRBV3-1 (or the pseudogene TRBV3-2) to TRBJ1-2; D gene unclear. CDR1 and CDR2 from the germline V gene are LGHDT and YNNKEL (reference sequence). V gave up 1 base and J gave up 7 bases, with 13 bases separating them. The CDR3 length is 14 residues. The DNA for the CDR3 is TGTGCCAGCAGCCAAGCTGAGCAGGCCGGTGGCTACACCTTC. The encoded protein is CASSQAEQAGGYTF.